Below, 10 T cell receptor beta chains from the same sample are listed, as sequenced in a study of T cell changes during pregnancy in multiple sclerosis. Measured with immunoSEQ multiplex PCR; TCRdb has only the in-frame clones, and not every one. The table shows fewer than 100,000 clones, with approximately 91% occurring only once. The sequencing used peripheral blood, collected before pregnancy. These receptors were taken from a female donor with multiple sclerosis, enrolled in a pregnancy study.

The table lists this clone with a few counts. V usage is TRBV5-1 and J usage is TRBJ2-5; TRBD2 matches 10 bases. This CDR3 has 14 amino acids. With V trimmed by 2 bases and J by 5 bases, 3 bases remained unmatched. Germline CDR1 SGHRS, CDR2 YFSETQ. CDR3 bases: TGCGCCAGCAGCTTAAAACTAGCGGGGGAGACCCAGTACTTC. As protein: CASSLKLAGETQYF.

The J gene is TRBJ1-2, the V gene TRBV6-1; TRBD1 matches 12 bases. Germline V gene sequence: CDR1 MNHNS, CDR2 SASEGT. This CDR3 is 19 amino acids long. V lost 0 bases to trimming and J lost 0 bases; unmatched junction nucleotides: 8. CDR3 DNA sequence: TGTGCCAGCAGTGAAGCGAAAGGGACAGGGGGCAAAGCTAACTATGGCTACACCTTC. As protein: CASSEAKGTGGKANYGYTF.

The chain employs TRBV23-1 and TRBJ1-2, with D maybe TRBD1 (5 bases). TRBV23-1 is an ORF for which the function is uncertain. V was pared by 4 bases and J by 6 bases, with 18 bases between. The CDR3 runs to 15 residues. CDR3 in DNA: TGCGCCAGCAGTCCACAACAGGCAAGTACGGATGGCTACACCTTC. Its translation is CASSPQQASTDGYTF.

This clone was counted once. CDR3 loop: CASNSGGDSDTQYF. The CDR3 DNA is TGCGCCAGCAATAGCGGGGGGGACTCAGATACGCAGTATTTT. The chain links TRBV5-1 to TRBJ2-3, with TRBD2 matching 11 bases. With 6 bases clipped from V and 4 bases from J, the junction kept 4 bases outside the gene matches. Germline V CDR1 and CDR2: SGHRS, YFSETQ. CDR3 length equals 14 residues.

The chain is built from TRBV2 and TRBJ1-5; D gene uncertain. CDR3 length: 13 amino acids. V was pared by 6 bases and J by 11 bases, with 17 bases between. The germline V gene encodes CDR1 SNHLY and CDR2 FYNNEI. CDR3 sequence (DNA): TGTGCCAGCAGCGGTAGAACGATGAAGTCCCAGCATTTT. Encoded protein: CASSGRTMKSQHF.

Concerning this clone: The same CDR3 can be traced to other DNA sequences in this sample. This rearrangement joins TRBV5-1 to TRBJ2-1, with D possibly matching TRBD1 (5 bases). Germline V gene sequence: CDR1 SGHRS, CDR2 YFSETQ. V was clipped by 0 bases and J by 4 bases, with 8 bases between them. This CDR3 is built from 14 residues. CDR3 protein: CASSLGDRYNEQFF. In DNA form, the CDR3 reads TGCGCCAGCAGCTTGGGCGACAGATACAATGAGCAGTTCTTC.

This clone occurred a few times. The CDR3 is CASSERLRGYNEQFF. DNA for the CDR3: TGCGCCAGCAGTGAGAGGTTGCGGGGGTACAATGAGCAGTTCTTC. This sequence joins TRBV10-1 and TRBJ2-1; 7 positions agree with TRBD2. V shed 2 bases, J shed 4 bases, and the junction held 5 bases outside the gene matches. This CDR3 spans 15 amino acids. Germline lookup yields CDR1 WNHNN and CDR2 SYGVQD (reference sequence).

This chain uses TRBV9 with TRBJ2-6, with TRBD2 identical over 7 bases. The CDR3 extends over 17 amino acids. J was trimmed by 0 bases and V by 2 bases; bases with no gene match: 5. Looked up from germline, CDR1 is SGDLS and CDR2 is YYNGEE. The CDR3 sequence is CASSVLAELSGANVLTF. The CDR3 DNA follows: TGTGCCAGCAGCGTCCTAGCGGAACTCTCTGGGGCCAACGTCCTGACTTTC.

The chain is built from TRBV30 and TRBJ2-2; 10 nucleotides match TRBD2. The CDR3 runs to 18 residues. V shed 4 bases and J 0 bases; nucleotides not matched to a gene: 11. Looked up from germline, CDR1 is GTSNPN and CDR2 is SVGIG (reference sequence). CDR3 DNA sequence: TGTGCCTGGATAGGTCGTCTAGCGGGGGAGTCGAACACCGGGGAGCTGTTTTTT. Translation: CAWIGRLAGESNTGELFF.

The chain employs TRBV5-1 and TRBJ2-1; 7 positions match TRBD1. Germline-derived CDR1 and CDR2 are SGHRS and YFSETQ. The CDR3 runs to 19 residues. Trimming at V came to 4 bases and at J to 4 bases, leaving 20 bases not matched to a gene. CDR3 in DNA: TGCGCCAGCAGCCAAAACCTAGGGGGCCGCACTATTCGGTACAATGAGCAGTTCTTC. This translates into CASSQNLGGRTIRYNEQFF.